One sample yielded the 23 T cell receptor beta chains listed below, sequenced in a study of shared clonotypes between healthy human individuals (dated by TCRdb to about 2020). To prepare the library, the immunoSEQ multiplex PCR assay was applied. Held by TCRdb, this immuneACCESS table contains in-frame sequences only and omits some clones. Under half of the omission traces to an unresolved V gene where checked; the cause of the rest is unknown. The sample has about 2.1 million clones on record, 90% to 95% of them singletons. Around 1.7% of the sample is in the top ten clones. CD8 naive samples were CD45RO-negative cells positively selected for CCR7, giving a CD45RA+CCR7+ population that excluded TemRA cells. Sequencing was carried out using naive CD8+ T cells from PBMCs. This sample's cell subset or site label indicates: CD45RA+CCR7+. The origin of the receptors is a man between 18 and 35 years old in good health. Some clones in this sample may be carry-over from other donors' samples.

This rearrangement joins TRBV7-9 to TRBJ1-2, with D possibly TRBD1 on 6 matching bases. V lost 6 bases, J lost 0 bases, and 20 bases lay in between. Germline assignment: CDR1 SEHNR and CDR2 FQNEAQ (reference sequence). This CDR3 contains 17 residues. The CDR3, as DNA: TGTGCCAGCAGTACCGTTCAGGGGCTCTCAGCTAACTATGGCTACACCTTC. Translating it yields CASSTVQGLSANYGYTF.

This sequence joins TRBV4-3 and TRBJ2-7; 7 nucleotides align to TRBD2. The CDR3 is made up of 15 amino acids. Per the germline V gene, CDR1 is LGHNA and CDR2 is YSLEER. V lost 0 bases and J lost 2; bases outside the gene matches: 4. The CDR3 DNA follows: TGCGCCAGCAGCCAAGAAAGGGAGGGGACCTACGAGCAGTACTTC. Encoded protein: CASSQEREGTYEQYF.

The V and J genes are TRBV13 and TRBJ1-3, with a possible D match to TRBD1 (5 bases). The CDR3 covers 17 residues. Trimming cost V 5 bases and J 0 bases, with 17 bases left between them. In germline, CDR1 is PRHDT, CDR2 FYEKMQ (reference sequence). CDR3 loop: CASSNRTAGSSGNTIYF. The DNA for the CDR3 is TGTGCCAGCAGCAACAGGACCGCCGGTAGCTCTGGAAACACCATATATTTT.

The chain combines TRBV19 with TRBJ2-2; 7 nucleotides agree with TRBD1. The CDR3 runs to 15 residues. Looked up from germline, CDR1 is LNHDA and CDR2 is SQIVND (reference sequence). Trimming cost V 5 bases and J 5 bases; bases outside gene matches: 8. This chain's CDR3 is CASSPRTGATGELFF. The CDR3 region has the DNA TGTGCCAGTAGTCCAAGGACAGGAGCTACCGGGGAGCTGTTTTTT.

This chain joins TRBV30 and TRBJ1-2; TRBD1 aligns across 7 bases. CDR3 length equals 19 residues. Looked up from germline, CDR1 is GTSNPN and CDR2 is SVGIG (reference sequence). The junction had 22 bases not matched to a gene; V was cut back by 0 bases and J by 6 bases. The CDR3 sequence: CAWSVFLGGSSFRPHGYTF. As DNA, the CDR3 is TGTGCCTGGAGTGTATTTCTAGGGGGCTCGTCGTTTAGGCCCCATGGCTACACCTTC.

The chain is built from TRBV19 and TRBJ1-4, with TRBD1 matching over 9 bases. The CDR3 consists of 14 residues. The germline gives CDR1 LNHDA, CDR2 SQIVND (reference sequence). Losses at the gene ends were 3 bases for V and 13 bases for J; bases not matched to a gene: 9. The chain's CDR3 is CASSMGTGPNGLFF. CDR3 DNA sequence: TGTGCCAGTAGTATGGGGACAGGGCCCAACGGACTGTTTTTT.

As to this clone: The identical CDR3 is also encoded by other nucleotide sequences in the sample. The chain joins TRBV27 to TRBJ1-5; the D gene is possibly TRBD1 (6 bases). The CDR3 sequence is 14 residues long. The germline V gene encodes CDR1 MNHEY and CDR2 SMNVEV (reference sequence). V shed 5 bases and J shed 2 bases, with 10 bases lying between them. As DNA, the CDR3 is TGTGCCAGCAGTCACAGGGACGGCAATCAGCCCCAGCATTTT. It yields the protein CASSHRDGNQPQHF.

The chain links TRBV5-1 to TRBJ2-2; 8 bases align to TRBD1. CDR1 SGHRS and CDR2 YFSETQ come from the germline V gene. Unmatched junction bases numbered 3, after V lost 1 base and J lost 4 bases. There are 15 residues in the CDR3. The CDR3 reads CASSLRTGFTGELFF. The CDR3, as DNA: TGCGCCAGCAGCTTGAGGACAGGGTTCACCGGGGAGCTGTTTTTT.

In nucleotides, the CDR3 is TGTGCCAGCACGCATTTCACAGATACGCAGTATTTT. Its translation: CASTHFTDTQYF. The rearrangement links TRBV2 to TRBJ2-3; unclear D gene. The CDR3 is 12 amino acids. Germline CDR1 is SNHLY and CDR2 is FYNNEI. The V gene lost 7 bases and the J gene lost 2 bases, with 7 bases spanning the gap.

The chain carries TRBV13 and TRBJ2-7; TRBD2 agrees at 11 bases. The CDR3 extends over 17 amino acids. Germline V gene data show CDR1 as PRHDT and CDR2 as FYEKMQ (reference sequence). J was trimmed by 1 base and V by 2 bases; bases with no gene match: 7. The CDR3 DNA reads TGTGCCAGCAGCTTACGAGGGCTAGCGGGAGGATCCTACGAGCAGTACTTC. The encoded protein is CASSLRGLAGGSYEQYF.

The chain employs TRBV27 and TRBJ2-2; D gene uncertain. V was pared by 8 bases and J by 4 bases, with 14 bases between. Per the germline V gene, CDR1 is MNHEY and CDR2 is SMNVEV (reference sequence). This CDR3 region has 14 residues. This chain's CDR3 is CASAELSATGELFF. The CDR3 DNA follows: TGTGCCAGCGCCGAGCTATCCGCCACCGGGGAGCTGTTTTTT.

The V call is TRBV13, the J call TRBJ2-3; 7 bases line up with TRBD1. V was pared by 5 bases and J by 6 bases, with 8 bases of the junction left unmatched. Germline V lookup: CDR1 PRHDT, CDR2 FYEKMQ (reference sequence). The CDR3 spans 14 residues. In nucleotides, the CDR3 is TGTGCCAGCAGCCCGAGACAGGGAGAGGATACGCAGTATTTT. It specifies CASSPRQGEDTQYF.

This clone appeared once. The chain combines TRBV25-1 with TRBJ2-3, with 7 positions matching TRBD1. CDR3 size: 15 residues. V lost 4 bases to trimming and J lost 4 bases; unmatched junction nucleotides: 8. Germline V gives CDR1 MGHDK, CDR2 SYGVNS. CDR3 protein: CASSGVPQGSDTQYF. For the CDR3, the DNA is TGTGCCAGCAGTGGCGTCCCACAGGGGTCAGATACGCAGTATTTT.

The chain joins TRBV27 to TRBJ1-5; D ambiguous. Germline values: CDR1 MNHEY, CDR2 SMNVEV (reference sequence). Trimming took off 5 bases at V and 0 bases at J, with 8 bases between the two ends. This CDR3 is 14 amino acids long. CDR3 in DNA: TGTGCCAGCAGTCCTTGGTATAGCAATCAGCCCCAGCATTTT. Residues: CASSPWYSNQPQHF.

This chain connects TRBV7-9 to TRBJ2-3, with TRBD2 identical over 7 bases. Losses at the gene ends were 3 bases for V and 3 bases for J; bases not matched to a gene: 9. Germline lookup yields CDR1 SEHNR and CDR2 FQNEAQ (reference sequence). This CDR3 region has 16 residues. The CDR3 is CASSFPRGSRTDTQYF. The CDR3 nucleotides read TGTGCCAGCAGCTTTCCTCGCGGGAGTAGGACAGATACGCAGTATTTT.

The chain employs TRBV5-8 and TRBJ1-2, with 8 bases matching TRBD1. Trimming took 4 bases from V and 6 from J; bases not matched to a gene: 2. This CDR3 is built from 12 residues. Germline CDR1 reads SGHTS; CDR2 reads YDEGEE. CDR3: CASSPGGDGYTF. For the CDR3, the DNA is TGTGCCAGCAGCCCAGGGGGCGATGGCTACACCTTC.

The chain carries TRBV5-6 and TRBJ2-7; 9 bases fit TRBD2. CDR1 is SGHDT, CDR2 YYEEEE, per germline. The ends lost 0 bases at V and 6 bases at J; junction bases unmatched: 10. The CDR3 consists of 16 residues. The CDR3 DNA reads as TGTGCCAGCAGCTTGGCTCTATTGGGCGGGAGGGGCGAGCAGTACTTC. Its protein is CASSLALLGGRGEQYF.

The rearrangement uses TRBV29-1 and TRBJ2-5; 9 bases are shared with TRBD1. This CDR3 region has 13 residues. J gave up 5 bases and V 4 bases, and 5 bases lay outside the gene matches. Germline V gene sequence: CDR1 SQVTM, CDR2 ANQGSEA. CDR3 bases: TGCAGCGTTGTAAACAGGGGGCTTGAGACCCAGTACTTC. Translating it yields CSVVNRGLETQYF.

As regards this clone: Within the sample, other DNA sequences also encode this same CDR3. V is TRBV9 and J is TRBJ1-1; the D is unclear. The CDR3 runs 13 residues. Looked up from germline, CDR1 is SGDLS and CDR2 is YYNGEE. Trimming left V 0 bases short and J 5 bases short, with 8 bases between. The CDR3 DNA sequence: TGTGCCAGCAGCGTAGGTCAGAGTACTGAAGCTTTCTTT. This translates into CASSVGQSTEAFF.

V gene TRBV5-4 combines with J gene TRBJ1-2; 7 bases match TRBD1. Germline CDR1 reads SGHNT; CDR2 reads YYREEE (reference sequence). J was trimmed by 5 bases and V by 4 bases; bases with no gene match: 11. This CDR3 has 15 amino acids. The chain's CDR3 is CASSRIDREEYGYTF. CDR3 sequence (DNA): TGTGCCAGCAGCCGGATTGACAGGGAGGAGTATGGCTACACCTTC.

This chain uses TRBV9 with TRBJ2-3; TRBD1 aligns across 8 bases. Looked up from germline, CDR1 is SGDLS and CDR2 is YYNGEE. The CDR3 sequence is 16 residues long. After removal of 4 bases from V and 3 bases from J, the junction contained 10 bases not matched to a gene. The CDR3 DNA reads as TGTGCCAGCAGCCAGGGGGCGGGGAGAGGGACAGATACGCAGTATTTT. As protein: CASSQGAGRGTDTQYF.

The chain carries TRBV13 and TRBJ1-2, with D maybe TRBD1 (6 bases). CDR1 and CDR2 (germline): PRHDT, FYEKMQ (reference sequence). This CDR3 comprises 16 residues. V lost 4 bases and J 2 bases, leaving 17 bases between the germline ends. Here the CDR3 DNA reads TGTGCCAGCAGCTCCCAGGTCTCGGGACAAAACTATGGCTACACCTTC. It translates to CASSSQVSGQNYGYTF. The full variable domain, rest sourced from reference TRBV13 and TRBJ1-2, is AAGVIQSPRHLIKEKRETATLKCYPIPRHDTVYWYQQGPGQDPQFLISFYEKMQSDKGSIPDRFSAQQFSDYHSELNMSSLELGDSALYFCASSSQVSGQNYGYTFGSGTRLTVV.

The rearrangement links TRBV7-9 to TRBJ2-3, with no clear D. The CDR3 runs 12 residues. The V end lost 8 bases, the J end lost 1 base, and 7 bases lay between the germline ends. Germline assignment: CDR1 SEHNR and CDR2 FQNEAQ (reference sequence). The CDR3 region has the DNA TGTGCCAGCTTCGTTGGCACAGATACGCAGTATTTT. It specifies CASFVGTDTQYF.